Below, 30 T cell receptor beta chains from the same sample are listed, as sequenced in a study of neurological immune-mediated disorders. Time point indicated: longitudinal time-point 3. TCRdb recomputed calls from the 5' RACE reads with MiXCR, one row per CDR3 protein. The sample includes approximately 45,000 distinct CDR3 sequences, roughly 14% of them seen just once. The sequenced sample consisted of PBMCs. The receptor source for this set is a man aged 25-45 years in good health.

This clonotype was seen at least ten times. V and J are TRBV24-1 and TRBJ1-1; D gene uncertain. V was trimmed by 4 bases and J by 7 bases, leaving 12 bases between them. Germline V gene sequence: CDR1 KGHDR, CDR2 SFDVKD. This CDR3 comprises 13 residues. This CDR3 reads CATSDGGRFEAFF. The CDR3 nucleotides are TGTGCCACCAGTGACGGCGGTCGCTTTGAAGCTTTCTTT.

By sample share, this clonotype is large. The J gene is TRBJ2-3, the V gene TRBV5-1; 7 nucleotides line up with TRBD1. The CDR3 spans 15 residues. Germline CDR1 is SGHRS and CDR2 is YFSETQ. V shed 0 bases and J 4 bases; nucleotides not matched to a gene: 5. This CDR3 reads CASSLDRGMPDTQYF. The CDR3 nucleotides are TGCGCCAGCAGCTTGGACAGGGGTATGCCAGATACGCAGTATTTT.

By share, this clonotype counts as medium-sized. The chain couples TRBV5-1 to TRBJ2-3; TRBD1 matches at 7 bases. The CDR3 has 13 residues. The germline V gene has CDR1 SGHRS and CDR2 YFSETQ. Trimming cost V 4 bases and J 6 bases; bases outside gene matches: 5. The DNA of the CDR3 is TGCGCCAGCAGCGATGACAGGGTGGATACGCAGTATTTT. Residues: CASSDDRVDTQYF. Full variable domain (rest looked up from reference TRBV5-1 and TRBJ2-3): KAGVTQTPRYLIKTRGQQVTLSCSPISGHRSVSWYQQTPGQGLQFLFEYFSETQRNKGNFPGRFSGRQFSNSRSEMNVSTLELGDSALYLCASSDDRVDTQYFGPGTRLTVL.

This clonotype has a count of ten or more. The chain couples TRBV5-1 to TRBJ2-1; D is unresolved. Germline V CDR1 and CDR2: SGHRS, YFSETQ. The CDR3 has 15 amino acids. V dropped 2 bases and J dropped 9 bases, with 18 bases sitting between them. DNA for the CDR3: TGCGCCAGCAGCTTCATCAGCAGTTTATCAAGTGAGCAGTTCTTC. Its translation is CASSFISSLSSEQFF.

This clonotype was observed many times. V is TRBV11-2 and J is TRBJ2-4; TRBD2 matches at 16 bases. The V segment lost 5 bases and the J segment 6 bases; nucleotides outside the gene matches: 10. Germline V gene sequence: CDR1 SGHAT, CDR2 FQNNGV. This CDR3 has 18 residues. CDR3 coding DNA: TGTGCCAGCAGCCCATCGTCCGGGACTAGCGGGAGGGGAAACATTCAGTACTTC. Amino acids: CASSPSSGTSGRGNIQYF.

This clonotype was seen at least ten times. The J gene is TRBJ2-1, the V gene TRBV29-1, with a possible D match to TRBD1 (5 bases). This CDR3 is built from 14 residues. V was pared by 1 base and J by 8 bases, with 15 bases between. Germline V gene data show CDR1 as SQVTM and CDR2 as ANQGSEA. CDR3 nucleotides: TGCAGCGTTGAAGGTATACAGGTTGTAGATGAGCAGTTCTTC. This translates into CSVEGIQVVDEQFF.

This clonotype was seen ten or more times. This rearrangement joins TRBV2 to TRBJ2-7; 12 bases line up with TRBD2. Germline V CDR1 and CDR2: SNHLY, FYNNEI. V dropped 7 bases and J dropped 2; count of bases not matched to a gene: 3. The CDR3 has 14 residues. This chain's CDR3 is CASTLAGGPYEQYF. CDR3 sequence (DNA): TGTGCCAGCACTCTAGCGGGAGGGCCCTACGAGCAGTACTTC.

This clonotype came up many times. V is TRBV11-2 and J is TRBJ2-7; D is uncertain. In germline, CDR1 is SGHAT, CDR2 FQNNGV. This CDR3 is 15 amino acids long. The V end was cut by 4 bases, the J end by 4 bases, with 17 bases between. CDR3 DNA sequence: TGTGCCAGCAGCTCTCCTGGGGTTAAAGGATACGAGCAGTACTTC. Its protein is CASSSPGVKGYEQYF.

There are many counts of this clonotype. The CDR3 DNA reads TGTGCCAGCAGACCTGACAGGGTGGATGAAAAACTGTTTTTT. As protein: CASRPDRVDEKLFF. The chain has TRBV14 and TRBJ1-4, with 7 nucleotides matching TRBD1. J lost 6 bases, V lost 6 bases, and 7 bases had no gene match. This CDR3 has 14 amino acids. CDR1 SGHDN and CDR2 FVKESK come from the germline V gene.

In its sample, this clonotype was seen many times. The V call is TRBV18, the J call TRBJ2-2, with 7 bases identical to TRBD2. Trimming took 1 base from V and 1 from J; bases not matched to a gene: 3. The germline CDR1 and CDR2 sequences are KGHSH and LQKENI. CDR3 length equals 16 residues. CDR3 DNA sequence: TGTGCCAGCTCACCACGGGCTAGCGGGAACACCGGGGAGCTGTTTTTT. It specifies CASSPRASGNTGELFF.

This clonotype was seen many times. The rearrangement uses TRBV18 and TRBJ2-5; D is uncertain. Germline assignment: CDR1 KGHSH and CDR2 LQKENI. CDR3 size: 14 residues. The V end was cut by 0 bases, the J end by 2 bases, with 7 bases between. CDR3 nucleotides: TGTGCCAGCTCACCACCGTCTATACAAGAGACCCAGTACTTC. Its protein is CASSPPSIQETQYF. The variable domain in full, completed from reference TRBV18 and TRBJ2-5, reads NAGVMQNPRHLVRRRGQEARLRCSPMKGHSHVYWYRQLPEEGLKFMVYLQKENIIDESGMPKERFSAEFPKEGPSILRIQQVVRGDSAAYFCASSPPSIQETQYFGPGTRLLVL.

This clonotype was detected ten times or more. The rearrangement links TRBV29-1 to TRBJ2-3; possibly TRBD2 for D (5 bases). Germline CDR1 reads SQVTM; CDR2 reads ANQGSEA. The germline V and J ends were trimmed by 5 bases and 5 bases, with 23 bases remaining between them. There are 16 residues in the CDR3. In nucleotides, the CDR3 is TGCAGCGTTCCGCCTAAGGGTAGAGGGAGTGGAGATACGCAGTATTTT. Its translation: CSVPPKGRGSGDTQYF.

For this clonotype: Relative to the germline gene, one junction end is altered; a read error may explain this. The rearrangement links TRBV12-3 or TRBV12-4 to TRBJ2-1; 11 bases are shared with TRBD2. The CDR3 consists of 19 residues. The chain's CDR3 is CASSQQPGLAEFSYNEQFF. Here the CDR3 DNA reads TGTGCCAGCAGTCAGCAGCCGGGACTAGCGGAGTTCTCCTACAATGAACAGTTCTTC.

This clonotype appeared many times. The chain has TRBV10-3 and TRBJ1-3; D gene ambiguous. V lost 2 bases and J lost 0, with 8 bases in between. Germline loops: CDR1 ENHRY, CDR2 SYGVKD. This CDR3 is built from 15 residues. The CDR3 spells CAISEGRGSGNTIYF. Here the CDR3 DNA reads TGTGCCATCAGTGAGGGGCGGGGCTCTGGAAACACCATATATTTT.

By share of the sample, this clonotype is medium-sized. The chain's CDR3 is CSASLNRGSYEQYF. CDR3 nucleotides: TGCAGTGCTAGCCTGAACAGGGGCTCCTACGAGCAGTACTTC. This chain uses TRBV20-1 with TRBJ2-7; TRBD1 aligns across 7 bases. V lost 3 bases and J lost 0; bases outside the gene matches: 5. The length of the CDR3 is 14 residues. The V gene's germline CDR1 is DFQATT and CDR2 SNEGSKA (reference sequence).

This clonotype was seen many times. The chain employs TRBV3-1 and TRBJ2-7, with D maybe TRBD1 (6 bases). V lost 1 base to trimming and J lost 7 bases, with 14 bases between them. Germline CDR1 is LGHDT and CDR2 is YNNKEL (reference sequence). The CDR3 has 14 residues. The CDR3 DNA sequence: TGTGCCAGCAGCCAAGCAGGGGAGCTAGGGGAGCAGTACTTC. Its translation is CASSQAGELGEQYF.

As for this clonotype: At one of its ends the junction is not consistent with the germline gene, which may arise from a read error. The rearrangement links TRBV5-6 to TRBJ2-3; 9 bases fit TRBD1. The germline V gene has CDR1 SGHDT and CDR2 YYEEEE. There are 17 residues in the CDR3. The CDR3 reads CAISRPGTGLGTDTQYF. DNA of the CDR3: TGTGCCATCAGCAGGCCGGGGACAGGGCTCGGCACAGATACGCAGTATTTT.

This clonotype was recorded many times. The chain employs TRBV9 and TRBJ2-7; 7 nucleotides match TRBD1. The CDR3 contains 14 residues. Germline CDR1 and CDR2: SGDLS and YYNGEE. Germline trimming cut 3 bases from V and 2 bases from J; bases unmatched to any gene: 5. In nucleotides, the CDR3 is TGTGCCAGCAGCGCCGAAGGGACAGCCTACGAGCAGTACTTC. Residues: CASSAEGTAYEQYF. Filled out from reference TRBV9 and TRBJ2-7, the complete variable domain reads DSGVTQTPKHLITATGQRVTLRCSPRSGDLSVYWYQQSLDQGLQFLIQYYNGEERAKGNILERFSAQQFPDLHSELNLSSLELGDSALYFCASSAEGTAYEQYFGPGTRLTVT.

This clonotype was observed at least ten times. The rearrangement links TRBV7-8 to TRBJ2-3; TRBD1 matches 7 bases. J gave up 6 bases and V 5 bases, and 11 bases lay outside the gene matches. The CDR3 extends over 15 amino acids. Germline assignment: CDR1 SGHVS and CDR2 FQNEAQ. The CDR3 sequence: CASSPKRQGSDTQYF. The CDR3 nucleotides are TGTGCCAGCAGCCCAAAACGACAGGGTTCGGATACGCAGTATTTT. Full variable domain (rest looked up from reference TRBV7-8 and TRBJ2-3): GAGVSQSPRYKVAKRGQDVALRCDPISGHVSLFWYQQALGQGPEFLTYFQNEAQLDKSGLPSDRFFAERPEGSVSTLKIQRTQQEDSAVYLCASSPKRQGSDTQYFGPGTRLTVL.

This clonotype was recorded at least ten times. This chain uses TRBV9 with TRBJ1-3; D is perhaps TRBD1 (5 bases). V was cut by 0 bases and J by 4 bases, with 14 bases left in between. The CDR3 consists of 16 residues. Germline-derived CDR1 and CDR2 are SGDLS and YYNGEE. The CDR3 nucleotides are TGTGCCAGCAGCGTAGCTACCGGGGCGCGGGGAAACACCATATATTTT. Its protein product is CASSVATGARGNTIYF.

This clonotype has a count of ten or more. The chain is built from TRBV20-1 and TRBJ1-5; D possibly corresponds to TRBD1 (6 bases). The CDR3 totals 13 residues. Germline lookup yields CDR1 DFQATT and CDR2 SNEGSKA (reference sequence). Between the trimmed V and J ends, which lost 5 bases and 3 bases, there was a span of 11 bases. The CDR3 loop is CSALDSPNQPQHF. The CDR3, as DNA: TGCAGTGCTCTGGACAGCCCCAATCAGCCCCAGCATTTT.

The gene calls are TRBV29-1 and TRBJ2-1, with 7 bases identical to TRBD2. In germline, CDR1 is SQVTM, CDR2 ANQGSEA. The CDR3 consists of 13 residues. The CDR3 nucleotides read TGCAGTGCCCTATTGGGAGGGTACAATGAGCAGTTCTTC. Its protein is CSALLGGYNEQFF.

The chain uses TRBV5-1 and TRBJ2-1; D not resolved. V was cut by 7 bases and J by 2 bases, with 10 bases left in between. CDR1 and CDR2 from the germline V gene are SGHRS and YFSETQ. This CDR3 comprises 13 residues. The DNA for the CDR3 is TGCGCCAGCTTTCGCGTAACCTACAATGAGCAGTTCTTC. It translates to CASFRVTYNEQFF.

This clonotype has at least ten counts. This chain's CDR3 is CAISGGGQGASEQYF. The CDR3 DNA reads as TGTGCCATCAGTGGTGGGGGACAGGGGGCGTCCGAGCAGTACTTC. The chain employs TRBV10-3 and TRBJ2-7; 12 positions agree with TRBD1. CDR1 is ENHRY and CDR2 is SYGVKD in the germline V gene. This CDR3 is built from 15 residues. The V and J ends lost 4 bases and 6 bases, in that order; junction bases with no gene match: 7.

This clonotype was seen at least ten times. The V and J genes are TRBV29-1 and TRBJ1-1; 10 positions match TRBD1. The CDR3 is 12 residues long. Germline CDR1 and CDR2: SQVTM and ANQGSEA. CDR3 protein: CSEDRGLTEAFF. CDR3 nucleotide sequence: TGCAGTGAGGACAGGGGGTTAACTGAAGCTTTCTTT.

Ten or more counts support this clonotype. V and J are TRBV5-1 and TRBJ2-5; D remains ambiguous. The germline CDR1 and CDR2 sequences are SGHRS and YFSETQ. V lost 7 bases to trimming and J lost 5 bases, with 6 bases between them. There are 10 residues in the CDR3. The chain's CDR3 is CASGDETQYF. CDR3 DNA: TGCGCCAGCGGCGACGAGACCCAGTACTTC.

This clonotype was recorded many times. The chain joins TRBV20-1 to TRBJ2-1; 13 bases fit TRBD2. V gave up 3 bases and J gave up 8 bases; unmatched junction bases: 10. The CDR3 is 16 amino acids. CDR1 DFQATT and CDR2 SNEGSKA come from the germline V gene (reference sequence). In DNA, the CDR3 is TGCAGTGCTAGTGATCGGACTAGCGGGAGATTAGATGAGCAGTTCTTC. Its translation: CSASDRTSGRLDEQFF.

This clonotype has a count of ten or more. The chain combines TRBV5-1 with TRBJ1-6; 9 bases are a match to TRBD1. The CDR3 has 17 residues. V was pared by 2 bases and J by 1 base, with 4 bases of the junction left unmatched. Germline CDR1 reads SGHRS; CDR2 reads YFSETQ. The CDR3 loop reads CASSLKTGGSYNSPLHF. CDR3 in DNA: TGCGCCAGCAGCTTAAAGACAGGGGGGTCCTATAATTCACCCCTCCACTTT.

This clonotype was counted many times. The chain carries TRBV5-1 and TRBJ2-5; D gene ambiguous. This CDR3 contains 15 residues. V was pared by 0 bases and J by 4 bases, with 13 bases between. The germline CDR1 and CDR2 sequences are SGHRS and YFSETQ. CDR3 DNA sequence: TGCGCCAGCAGCTTGGTCCCCACTCCTGGAGAGACCCAGTACTTC. As protein: CASSLVPTPGETQYF.

This sequence joins TRBV5-5 and TRBJ2-7, with D hard to call. V gave up 2 bases and J gave up 2 bases, with 8 bases separating them. Germline lookup yields CDR1 SGHKS and CDR2 YYEKEE (reference sequence). This CDR3 spans 13 amino acids. The CDR3 loop is CASSLQPAYEQYF. The CDR3 region has the DNA TGTGCCAGCAGCTTACAGCCAGCCTACGAGCAGTACTTC.